This TCR beta chain comes out of a study of shared clonotypes between healthy human individuals. V dropped 2 bases and J dropped 3 bases, with 3 bases sitting between them. Per germline, CDR1 SGHNT and CDR2 YYREEE (reference sequence). The CDR3 contains 11 residues. Method: immunoSEQ multiplex PCR; TCRdb's copy keeps in-frame clones and lacks some. The sample shows 850,000 to 1,200,000 clones, about 75% of them seen only once. With respect to this clone: Only one base separates this from a far larger clonotype, so it likely reflects a read error. Other DNA sequences in the same sample also yield this CDR3.

Sequenced: memory CD4+ T cells sorted from blood. Subset given: CD45RA-negative fraction. The receptor comes from a young man in good health. The chain joins TRBV5-4 to TRBJ2-7; D call uncertain. The DNA for the CDR3 is TGTGCCAGCAGCTTCGGCTACGAGCAGTACTTC. This translates into CASSFGYEQYF.